This T cell receptor (beta chain) was identified in a study of regulatory T cells in long-lasting Graves disease. Study in general: Treatment with antithyroid drugs for over 5 years, together with positive TSH receptor antibodies, meant persistent Graves' disease.

Points from the study as a whole: Exclusively peripheral blood, rather than thyroid tissue, was studied.

Time point reported: persistent/refractory GD, antithyroid drugs over 5 years with positive TRAb. PBMC-extracted RNA yielded the TCR library. Trimming left V 3 bases short and J 2 bases short, with 8 bases between. CDR3 length: 12 amino acids. Germline V gives CDR1 SQVTM, CDR2 ANQGSEA. CDR3-region Arm-PCR and iRepertoire HTBI primers produced the TCR beta libraries. Authors' analysis steps: Detected in the samples were about 58 TRBV and over 11 TRBJ segments. TCRdb re-called the multiplex PCR reads through MiXCR, storing one row per CDR3 protein. For this entry, the V and J calls and clone size follow TCRdb and not the study's own pipeline. This sample has approximately 470,000 distinct CDR3 sequences, with less than 25% found just once. To note about this clonotype: Its antigen remains unknown.

The TCR originated in a female donor with Graves disease. The sequencing used peripheral blood mononuclear cells (PBMCs), collected when the disease was refractory, from a patient treated with antithyroid drugs. The V gene is TRBV29-1, the J gene TRBJ2-7, with D possibly being TRBD1 (5 bases). The CDR3 nucleotides are TGCAGCGTTGACCAGGGAACCTACGAGCAGTACTTC. Its protein product is CSVDQGTYEQYF.